This T cell receptor (beta chain) appears in the sequencing data of a study of T-cell reconstitution after alpha-beta-depleted transplantation in children. Regarding the study as a whole: A year had passed since transplant, and T-cell counts and diversity by then came mostly from newly produced T cells. By about two months after transplant, alpha-beta T cells reportedly arose from several hundred graft clones that had expanded. In some patients, recipient T cells and intrathymic progenitors surviving conditioning explained high day-60 diversity.

During its preparation, the TCRbeta library received unique molecular identifiers. TCRdb itself ran the PCR reads through MiXCR, one entry per CDR3 protein. Among a few hundred thousand distinct CDR3 sequences listed, 10% to 15% were seen once. This CDR3 region has 18 residues. In germline, CDR1 is LGHNA, CDR2 YNFKEQ. The V segment lost 0 bases and the J segment 4 bases; nucleotides outside the gene matches: 11. With respect to this clonotype: Its matching antigen is unknown.

The source is a male patient younger than 18 who had a stem cell transplant for acute myeloid leukemia, so the T cells may come from the graft donor. The sequencing used PBMCs, mostly from graft donor cells, collected 360 days after TCRalphabeta/CD19-depleted stem cell transplant. This chain connects TRBV4-2 to TRBJ2-5; 10 nucleotides match TRBD2. CDR3 region: CASSQDTLASGSGETQYF. CDR3 DNA sequence: TGTGCCAGCAGCCAAGATACCCTGGCTAGCGGGAGCGGAGAGACCCAGTACTTC.